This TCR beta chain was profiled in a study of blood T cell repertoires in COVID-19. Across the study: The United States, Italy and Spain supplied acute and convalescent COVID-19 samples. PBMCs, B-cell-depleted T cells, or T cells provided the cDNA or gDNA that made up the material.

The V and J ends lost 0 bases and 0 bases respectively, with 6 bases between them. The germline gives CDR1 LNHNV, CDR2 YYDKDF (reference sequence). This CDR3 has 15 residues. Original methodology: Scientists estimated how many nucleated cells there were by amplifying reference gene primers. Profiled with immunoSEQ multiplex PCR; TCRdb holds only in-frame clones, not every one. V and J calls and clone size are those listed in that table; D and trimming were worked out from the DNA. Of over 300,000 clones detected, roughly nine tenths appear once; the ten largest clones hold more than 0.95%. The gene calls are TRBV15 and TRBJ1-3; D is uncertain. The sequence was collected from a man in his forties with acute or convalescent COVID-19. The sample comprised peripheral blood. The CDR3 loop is CATSRDRSSGNTIYF. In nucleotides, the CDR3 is TGTGCCACCAGCAGAGATCGGAGCTCTGGAAACACCATATATTTT.